The sample holds one count of the clone carrying this T cell receptor beta chain. This sample was taken from a study of T cell changes during pregnancy in multiple sclerosis. This table comes from immunoSEQ multiplex PCR, and its TCRdb copy is limited to in-frame clones, with some not included. Of about 93,000 clones in the sample, 91% are singletons; the top ten hold less than 2%. CDR1 is SQVTM and CDR2 is ANQGSEA in the germline V gene. V gave up 2 bases and J gave up 0 bases; unmatched junction bases: 1. This CDR3 has 15 residues. The chain recombines TRBV29-1 with TRBJ2-1; the match to TRBD2 covers 10 bases. The starting material was peripheral blood, obtained after pregnancy. The sequence came from a female donor in good health, enrolled as a control in a pregnancy study. CDR3 protein: CSVELAGDSYNEQFF. CDR3 bases: TGCAGCGTTGAACTAGCGGGGGACTCCTACAATGAGCAGTTCTTC.